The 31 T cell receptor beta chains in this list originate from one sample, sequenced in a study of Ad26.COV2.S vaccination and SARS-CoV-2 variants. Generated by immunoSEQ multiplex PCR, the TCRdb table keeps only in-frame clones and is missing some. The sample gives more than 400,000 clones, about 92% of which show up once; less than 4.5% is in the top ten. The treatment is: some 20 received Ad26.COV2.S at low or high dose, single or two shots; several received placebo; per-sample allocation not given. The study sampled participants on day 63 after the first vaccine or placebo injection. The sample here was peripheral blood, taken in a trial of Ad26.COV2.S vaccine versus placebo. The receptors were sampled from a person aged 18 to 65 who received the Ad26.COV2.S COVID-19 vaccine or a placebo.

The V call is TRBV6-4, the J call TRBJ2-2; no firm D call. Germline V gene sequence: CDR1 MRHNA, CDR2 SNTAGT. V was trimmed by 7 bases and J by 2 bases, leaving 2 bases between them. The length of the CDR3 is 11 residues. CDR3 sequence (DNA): TGTGCCAGCACAAACACCGGGGAGCTGTTTTTT. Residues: CASTNTGELFF.

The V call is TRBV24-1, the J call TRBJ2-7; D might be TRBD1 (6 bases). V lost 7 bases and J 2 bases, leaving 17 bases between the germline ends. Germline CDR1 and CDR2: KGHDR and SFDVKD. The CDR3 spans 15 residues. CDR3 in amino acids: CATRELQGIPYEQYF. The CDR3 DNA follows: TGTGCCACCAGAGAATTACAGGGAATCCCCTACGAGCAGTACTTC.

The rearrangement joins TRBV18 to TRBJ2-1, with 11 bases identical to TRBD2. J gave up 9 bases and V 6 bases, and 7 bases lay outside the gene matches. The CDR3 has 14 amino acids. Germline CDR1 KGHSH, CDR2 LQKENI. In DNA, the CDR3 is TGTGCCAGCTCTACACTAGCGGGAGAGGGTGAGCAGTTCTTC. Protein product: CASSTLAGEGEQFF.

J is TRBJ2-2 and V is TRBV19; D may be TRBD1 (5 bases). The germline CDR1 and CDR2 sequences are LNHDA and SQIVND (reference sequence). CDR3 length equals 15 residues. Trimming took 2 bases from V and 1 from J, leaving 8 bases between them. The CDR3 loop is CASSIRGRNTGELFF. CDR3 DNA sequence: TGTGCCAGTAGTATAAGGGGTAGGAACACCGGGGAGCTGTTTTTT.

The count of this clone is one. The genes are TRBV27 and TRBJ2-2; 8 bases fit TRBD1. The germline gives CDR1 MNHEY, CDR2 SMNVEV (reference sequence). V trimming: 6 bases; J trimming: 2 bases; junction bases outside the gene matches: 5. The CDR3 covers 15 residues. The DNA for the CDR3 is TGTGCCAGCAGGACAGGACAGGGAAACACCGGGGAGCTGTTTTTT. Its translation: CASRTGQGNTGELFF.

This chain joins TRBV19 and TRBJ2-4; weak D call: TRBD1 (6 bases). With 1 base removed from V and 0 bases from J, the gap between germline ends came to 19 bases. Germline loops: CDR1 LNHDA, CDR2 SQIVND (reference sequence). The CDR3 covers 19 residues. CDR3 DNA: TGTGCCAGTAGTATAGCGGTGGTTGAGACAGGCTTAGCCAAAAACATTCAGTACTTC. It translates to CASSIAVVETGLAKNIQYF.

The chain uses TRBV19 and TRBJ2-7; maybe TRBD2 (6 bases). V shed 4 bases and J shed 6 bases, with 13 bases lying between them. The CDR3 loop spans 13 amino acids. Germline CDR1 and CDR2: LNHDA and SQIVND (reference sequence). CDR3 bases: TGTGCCAGTAGTAAGAGACTAGTCTCCGAGCAGTACTTC. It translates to CASSKRLVSEQYF.

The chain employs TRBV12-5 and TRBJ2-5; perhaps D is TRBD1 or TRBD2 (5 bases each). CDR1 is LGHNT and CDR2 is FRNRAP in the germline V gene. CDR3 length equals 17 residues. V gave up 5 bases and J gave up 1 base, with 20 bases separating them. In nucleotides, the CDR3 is TGTGCTAGTGGTACCATCGGACCGCTGAGGGGCCAAGAGACCCAGTACTTC. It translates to CASGTIGPLRGQETQYF.

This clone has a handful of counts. CDR3: CASSLAGGGSPLHF. Here the CDR3 DNA reads TGTGCCAGCAGCTTGGCCGGCGGGGGTTCACCCCTCCACTTT. The chain uses TRBV5-6 and TRBJ1-6, with a tentative D call TRBD1 (5 bases). This CDR3 has 14 residues. Trimming cost V 0 bases and J 9 bases, with 10 bases left between them. From germline, CDR1 is SGHDT and CDR2 YYEEEE.

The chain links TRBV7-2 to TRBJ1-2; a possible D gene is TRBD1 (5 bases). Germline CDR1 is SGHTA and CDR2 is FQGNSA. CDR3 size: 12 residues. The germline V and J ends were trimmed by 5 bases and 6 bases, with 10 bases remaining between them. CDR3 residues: CASSAQGDGYTF. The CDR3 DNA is TGTGCCAGCAGCGCTCAGGGAGATGGCTACACCTTC.

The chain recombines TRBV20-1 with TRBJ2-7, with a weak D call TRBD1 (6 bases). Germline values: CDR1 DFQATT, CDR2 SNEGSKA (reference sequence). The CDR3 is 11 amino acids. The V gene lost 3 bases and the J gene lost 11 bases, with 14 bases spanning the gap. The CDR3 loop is CSASSGVRKYF. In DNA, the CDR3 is TGCAGTGCTAGTTCAGGGGTAAGGAAGTACTTC.

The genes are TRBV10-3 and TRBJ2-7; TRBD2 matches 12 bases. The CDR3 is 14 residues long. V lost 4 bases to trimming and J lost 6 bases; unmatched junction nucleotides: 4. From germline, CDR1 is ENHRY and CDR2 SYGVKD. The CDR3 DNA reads TGTGCCATCAGTGCACTAGCGGGAGGCTCCGAGCAGTACTTC. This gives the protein CAISALAGGSEQYF.

The CDR3 DNA reads TGTGCCAGCAGCTTAGTAGACTCTGGGGCCAACGTCCTGACTTTC. It codes for CASSLVDSGANVLTF. The V gene is TRBV7-6, the J gene TRBJ2-6; D not certain. The V gene lost 1 base and the J gene lost 0 bases, with 4 bases spanning the gap. Germline CDR1 SGHVS, CDR2 FNYEAQ. The CDR3 totals 15 residues.

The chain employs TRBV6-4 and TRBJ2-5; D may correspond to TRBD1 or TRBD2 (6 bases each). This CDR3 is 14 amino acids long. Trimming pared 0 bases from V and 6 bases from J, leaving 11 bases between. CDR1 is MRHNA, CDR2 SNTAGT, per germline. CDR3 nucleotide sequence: TGTGCCAGCAGTGACTCTGGGGGGCCGAAGACCCAGTACTTC. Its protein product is CASSDSGGPKTQYF.

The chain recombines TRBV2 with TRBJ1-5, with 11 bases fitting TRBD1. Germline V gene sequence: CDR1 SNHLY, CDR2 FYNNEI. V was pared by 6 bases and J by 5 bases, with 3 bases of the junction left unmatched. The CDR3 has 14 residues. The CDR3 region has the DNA TGTGCCAGCAGAACGGGACAGGGGGATCAGCCCCAGCATTTT. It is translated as CASRTGQGDQPQHF.

CDR3 region: CASSDSPIYGYTF. Here the CDR3 DNA reads TGTGCCAGCAGTGATAGTCCTATATATGGCTACACCTTC. This chain connects TRBV6-1 to TRBJ1-2; no clear D gene. V gave up 3 bases and J gave up 5 bases, with 10 bases separating them. Germline V gene data show CDR1 as MNHNS and CDR2 as SASEGT. This CDR3 is 13 amino acids long.

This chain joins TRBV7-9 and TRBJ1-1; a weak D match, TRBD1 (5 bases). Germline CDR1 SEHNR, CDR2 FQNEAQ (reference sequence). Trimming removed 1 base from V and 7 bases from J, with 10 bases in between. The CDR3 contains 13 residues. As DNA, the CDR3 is TGTGCCAGCAGCTTAGAGGGACCGGGTGAAGCTTTCTTT. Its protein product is CASSLEGPGEAFF. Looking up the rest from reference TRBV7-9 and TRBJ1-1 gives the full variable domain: DTGVSQNPRHKITKRGQNVTFRCDPISEHNRLYWYRQTLGQGPEFLTYFQNEAQLEKSRLLSDRFSAERPKGSFSTLEIQRTEQGDSAMYLCASSLEGPGEAFFGQGTRLTVV.

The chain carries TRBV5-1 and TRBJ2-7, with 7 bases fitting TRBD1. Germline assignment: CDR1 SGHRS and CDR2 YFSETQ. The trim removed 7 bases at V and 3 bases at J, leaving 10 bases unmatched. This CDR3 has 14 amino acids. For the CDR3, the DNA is TGCGCCAGCCGGGACAGCAGATCTAACTACGAGCAGTACTTC. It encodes CASRDSRSNYEQYF.

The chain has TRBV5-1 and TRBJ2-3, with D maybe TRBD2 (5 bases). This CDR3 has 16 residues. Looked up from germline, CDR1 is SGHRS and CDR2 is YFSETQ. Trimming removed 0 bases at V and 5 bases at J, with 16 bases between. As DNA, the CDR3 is TGCGCCAGCAGCTTGGCGGTTACCTTACGGGAAGATACGCAGTATTTT. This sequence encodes CASSLAVTLREDTQYF.

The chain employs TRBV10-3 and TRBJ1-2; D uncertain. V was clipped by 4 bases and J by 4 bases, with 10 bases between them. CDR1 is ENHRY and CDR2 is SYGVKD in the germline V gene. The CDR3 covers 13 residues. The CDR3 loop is CAISGGRIYGYTF. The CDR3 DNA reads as TGTGCCATCAGTGGAGGCAGGATCTATGGCTACACCTTC.

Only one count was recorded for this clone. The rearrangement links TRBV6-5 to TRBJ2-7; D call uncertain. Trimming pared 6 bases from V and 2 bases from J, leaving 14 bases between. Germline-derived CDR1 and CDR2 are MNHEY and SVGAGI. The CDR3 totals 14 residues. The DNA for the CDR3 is TGTGCCAGCAGCCGGGCGGCGGTCCCCTACGAGCAGTACTTC. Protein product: CASSRAAVPYEQYF.

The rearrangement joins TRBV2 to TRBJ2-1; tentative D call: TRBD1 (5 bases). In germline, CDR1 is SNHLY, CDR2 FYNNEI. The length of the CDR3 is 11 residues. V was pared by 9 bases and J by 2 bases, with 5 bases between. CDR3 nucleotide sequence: TGTGCCAGGACAGCCTACAATGAGCAGTTCTTC. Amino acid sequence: CARTAYNEQFF. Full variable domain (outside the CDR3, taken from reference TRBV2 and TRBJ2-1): EPEVTQTPSHQVTQMGQEVILRCVPISNHLYFYWYRQILGQKVEFLVSFYNNEISEKSEIFDDQFSVERPDGSNFTLKIRSTKLEDSAMYFCARTAYNEQFFGPGTRLTVL.

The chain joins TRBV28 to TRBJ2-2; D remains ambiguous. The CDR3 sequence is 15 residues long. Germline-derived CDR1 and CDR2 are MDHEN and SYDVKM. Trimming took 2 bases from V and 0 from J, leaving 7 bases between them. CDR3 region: CASSLANANTGELFF. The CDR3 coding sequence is TGTGCCAGCAGTTTAGCGAACGCGAACACCGGGGAGCTGTTTTTT.

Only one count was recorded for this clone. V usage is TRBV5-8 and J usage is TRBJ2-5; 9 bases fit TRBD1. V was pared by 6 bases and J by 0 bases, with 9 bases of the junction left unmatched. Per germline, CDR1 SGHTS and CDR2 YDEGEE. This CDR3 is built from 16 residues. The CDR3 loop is CASTFVGTGNQETQYF. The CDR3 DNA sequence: TGTGCCAGCACCTTCGTTGGGACAGGGAACCAAGAGACCCAGTACTTC.

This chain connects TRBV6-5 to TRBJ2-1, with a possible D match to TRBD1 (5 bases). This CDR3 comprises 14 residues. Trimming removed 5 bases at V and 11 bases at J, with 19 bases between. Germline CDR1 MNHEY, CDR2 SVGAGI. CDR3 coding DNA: TGTGCCAGCAGTCACCGCAGGGCAACAAGACAGCAGTTCTTC. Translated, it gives CASSHRRATRQQFF.

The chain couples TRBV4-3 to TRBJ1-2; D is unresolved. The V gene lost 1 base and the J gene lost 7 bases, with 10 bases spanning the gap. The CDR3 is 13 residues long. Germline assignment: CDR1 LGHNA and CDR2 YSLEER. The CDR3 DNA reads TGCGCCAGCAGCCAAGCACGAGGTTTTGGCTACACCTTC. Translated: CASSQARGFGYTF.

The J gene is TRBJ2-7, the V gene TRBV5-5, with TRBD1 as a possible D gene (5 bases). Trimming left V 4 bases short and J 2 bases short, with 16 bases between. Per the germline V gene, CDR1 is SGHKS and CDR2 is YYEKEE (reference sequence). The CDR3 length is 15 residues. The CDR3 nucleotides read TGTGCCAGCAGCCTCGACAGCTCCTTCCCCTACGAGCAGTACTTC. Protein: CASSLDSSFPYEQYF.

The CDR3 DNA follows: TGTGCCACCAGCAGAGATGGGGGGGCAGGGAATTCACCCCTCCACTTT. Its translation is CATSRDGGAGNSPLHF. V usage is TRBV15 and J usage is TRBJ1-6; D is perhaps TRBD1 (6 bases). The CDR3 covers 16 residues. With 0 bases removed from V and 7 bases from J, the gap between germline ends came to 13 bases. CDR1 is LNHNV and CDR2 is YYDKDF in the germline V gene (reference sequence).

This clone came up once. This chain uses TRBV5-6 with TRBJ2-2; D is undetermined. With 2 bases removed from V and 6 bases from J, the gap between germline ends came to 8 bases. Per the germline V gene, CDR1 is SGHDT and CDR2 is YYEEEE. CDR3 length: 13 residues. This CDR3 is CASSFYSPGELFF. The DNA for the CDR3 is TGTGCCAGCAGCTTTTACAGTCCCGGGGAGCTGTTTTTT.

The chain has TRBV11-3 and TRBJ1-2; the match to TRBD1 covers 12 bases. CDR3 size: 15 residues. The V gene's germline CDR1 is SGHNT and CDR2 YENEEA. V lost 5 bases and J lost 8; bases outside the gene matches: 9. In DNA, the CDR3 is TGTGCCAGCAGCGCCCCCGGGACAGGGGGCTTCGGCTACACCTTC. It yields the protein CASSAPGTGGFGYTF.

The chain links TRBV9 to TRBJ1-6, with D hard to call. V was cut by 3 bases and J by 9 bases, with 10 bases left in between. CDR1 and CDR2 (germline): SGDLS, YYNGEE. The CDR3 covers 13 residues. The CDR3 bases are TGTGCCAGCAGCGCCGGGCTCGGTTCACCCCTCCACTTT. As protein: CASSAGLGSPLHF.